The sequence of this T cell receptor (beta chain) was determined in a study of CXCR3-negative and CXCR3-positive naive CD8 T cells. General observations from the study: Upon cryopreservation, CXCR3 expression partially decreased, and most assays used fresh PBMCs. Naive cells used TRBV-TRBJ genes in much the same way whether CXCR3-negative or CXCR3-positive; memory cells did not.

All TRB cDNA libraries came from 5' RACE performed with UMI labels. TCRdb reanalyzed the 5' RACE reads, giving one entry per CDR3 protein sequence and no DNA. Across approximately 83,000 distinct CDR3 sequences, the top ten clones capture approximately 1.5% of the sample. In regard to this clonotype: Its antigen is not identified.

This CDR3 comprises 14 residues. The V gene's germline CDR1 is MDHEN and CDR2 SYDVKM. Specimen: naive CXCR3- CD8+ T cells from blood. Sample subset: CD45RO-CCR7+CD27+CD95- naive CD8+ T cells lacking CXCR3 (TNR3-). The TCR was taken from a human donor in good health. Some clones in this sample may be carry-over from other donors' samples. The chain employs TRBV28 and TRBJ2-5. The CDR3: CASSRTDPQETQYF.